The entry below gives a single TCR beta chain sequence along with its context. The antigen remains unidentified. This entry belongs to a study of beta chain features in type 1 diabetes. Germline values: CDR1 LNHNV, CDR2 YYDKDF (reference sequence). The CDR3 runs to 15 residues. Trimming pared 0 bases from V and 7 bases from J, leaving 13 bases between. What was sequenced were expressed TCRB transcripts, since all of the isolated RNA had been reverse transcribed. Approximately 3.5 million reads was the average for naive, central memory and regulatory T cell samples. Measured with immunoSEQ multiplex PCR; TCRdb has only the in-frame clones, and not every one. The table includes approximately 380,000 clones, over 13% detected once. Regarding the study as a whole: Naive, central memory and regulatory TCRB repertoires appeared more similar among patients than healthy donors. The question left open here concerned HLA type influencing TCRB rearrangement.

The TCR originated in a woman aged 18-29 years in good health. The specimen sequenced was naive CD4+ T cells from blood. The gene calls are TRBV15 and TRBJ2-4, with D perhaps matching TRBD2 (7 bases). The CDR3 sequence: CATSREGGGRNIQYF. In DNA, the CDR3 is TGTGCCACCAGCAGAGAAGGGGGAGGGCGGAACATTCAGTACTTC. The whole variable domain, filled in from reference TRBV15 and TRBJ2-4, reads DAMVIQNPRYQVTQFGKPVTLSCSQTLNHNVMYWYQQKSSQAPKLLFHYYDKDFNNEADTPDNFQSRRPNTSFCFLDIRSPGLGDTAMYLCATSREGGGRNIQYFGAGTRLSVL.